This T cell receptor (beta chain) was captured by sequencing in a study of blood T cell repertoires in COVID-19 (dated by TCRdb to the early 2020s). For the study in its entirety: Samples from collaborators originated in the United States, Italy and Spain and spanned both the acute and convalescent phases of COVID-19. The material from the prospective study consisted of cDNA or gDNA derived from T cells, B-cell-depleted T cells, or PBMCs. The dataset comprised deeply sampled blood TCRbeta repertoires from subjects exposed to, actively infected with, or recovered from COVID-19. Where HLA class I and class II types were available, the types were taken from metadata supplied by the sample provider, not from assay-based typing. The samples were drawn from the first 160 participants of the ongoing ImmuneRACE study and from 1,254 subjects provided by 6 global collaborators. A freely available public database, intended as a resource for researchers studying the immune response to SARS-CoV-2, is where the repertoires were released. The sample metadata nearly always contained a de-identified subject ID, COVID-19 status, age in years and sex.

In the prospective study, participants were roughly 18 to 100 years old, resided in 24 geographic areas of the United States, and were enrolled through a virtual design. To assign participants to cohorts, the prospective study relied on clinical history that participants themselves reported in a screening survey and a study questionnaire. Recovered participants in ImmuneRACE Cohort 3 were defined by two consecutive negative NP/OP PCR tests, clearance by a healthcare professional, or resolution of symptoms. In the prospective study, whole blood, serum and a nasopharyngeal or oropharyngeal swab were collected from each participant by mobile phlebotomists. Prospective study participants could optionally give additional blood draws and questionnaires over an approximately two-month period. Blood samples from the prospective study were shipped frozen or at room temperature prior to DNA extraction. TCRbeta CDR3 regions were amplified from genomic DNA using the immunoSEQ Assay, a bias-controlled multiplex PCR. In the paper's pipeline: The number of nucleated cells in each sample was estimated from the amplification of reference gene primers within the assay. Sequence reads were collapsed and filtered to measure the absolute abundance of every unique TCRbeta CDR3 rearrangement. For each sample, productive Simpson clonality was calculated as the square root of Simpson's diversity index across productive rearrangements. The clones in this table, taken by TCRdb from immuneACCESS, are in-frame only. Not every clone is retained; where verified, under half of the shortfall comes from an unresolved V gene, and the cause of the rest is unknown. V and J calls and clone size are copied from that table; D and trimming were computed from the DNA. For this sample the table gives hundreds of thousands of clones, of which over 80% were detected only once. About 1.2% of the sample rests with the top ten.

Overall study results and their limits: The amount of clinical and demographic metadata varied by source and participant and was provided uncurated.

As regards this clone: What this receptor recognizes is not known. No much larger clone exists at a distance of one base, and base qualities are not known.

The source material was PBMCs or T cells enriched from blood (not recorded which). The sequence was obtained from a man in his thirties or forties who had recovered from COVID-19.

The sequence in DNA is TGTGCCAGCAGCTTGGGACAGGGGGCTTGGGAGCAGTTCTTC. This sequence encodes CASSLGQGAWEQFF. The chain couples TRBV5-5 to TRBJ2-1, with 10 bases in between that match TRBD1. CDR1 and CDR2 (SGHKS, YYEKEE) derive from the germline V gene (reference sequence). V is pruned by 0 bases and J by 10 bases, leaving 4 bases of the junction without a gene match. The CDR3 runs 14 residues from the cysteine to the phenylalanine. Of the read, only the CDR3 DNA is kept; its 42 bases are in frame from base 1.